These 26 T cell receptor beta chains were all obtained from the same sample, sequenced in a study of T cells after yellow fever vaccination. TCRdb passed the 5' RACE reads through MiXCR, listing each CDR3 protein once. Counted here are 200,000 to 300,000 distinct CDR3 sequences, 13% occurring once; the ten biggest clones make up around 0.55%. The specimen comprised CD4+ T cells sorted from PBMCs, sampled 45 days after the yellow fever booster vaccination. Receptor source: a young man who received the YFV17D yellow fever vaccine.

Only a few counts were recorded for this clonotype. The CDR3: CASSHTTSGRAWEQFF. The CDR3 DNA is TGTGCCAGCAGCCACACTACTAGCGGGAGGGCTTGGGAGCAGTTCTTC. J is TRBJ2-1 and V is TRBV9; 13 nucleotides line up with TRBD2. V lost 4 bases to trimming and J lost 10 bases; unmatched junction nucleotides: 11. In germline, CDR1 is SGDLS, CDR2 YYNGEE. This CDR3 spans 16 amino acids. Full variable domain (rest looked up from reference TRBV9 and TRBJ2-1): DSGVTQTPKHLITATGQRVTLRCSPRSGDLSVYWYQQSLDQGLQFLIQYYNGEERAKGNILERFSAQQFPDLHSELNLSSLELGDSALYFCASSHTTSGRAWEQFFGPGTRLTVL.

J is TRBJ2-5 and V is TRBV6-2 or TRBV6-3, with TRBD2 identical over 7 bases. V was clipped by 0 bases and J by 5 bases; unmatched bases: 6. Germline-derived CDR1 and CDR2 are MNHEY and SVGEGT. The CDR3 has 15 amino acids. CDR3 in DNA: TGTGCCAGCAGTTACTCGGCGGGAGTAGATGAGACCCAGTACTTC. This encodes CASSYSAGVDETQYF.

CDR3 in amino acids: CASSGRQGSWSDTQYF. CDR3 nucleotides: TGTGCCAGCAGCGGGCGACAGGGATCGTGGTCAGATACGCAGTATTTT. The chain couples TRBV7-2 to TRBJ2-3; 7 bases are a match to TRBD1. The CDR3 covers 16 residues. The junction had 12 bases not matched to a gene; V was cut back by 5 bases and J by 4 bases. Germline CDR1 reads SGHTA; CDR2 reads FQGNSA.

The table lists this clonotype with a few counts. V usage is TRBV20-1 and J usage is TRBJ2-1; either TRBD1 or TRBD2 may fit D (6 bases each). This CDR3 is built from 14 residues. Germline loops: CDR1 DFQATT, CDR2 SNEGSKA (reference sequence). Trimming removed 3 bases from V and 6 bases from J, with 15 bases in between. The CDR3 reads CSARGGTPTNEQFF. The CDR3 DNA reads TGCAGTGCTAGGGGCGGGACACCAACCAATGAGCAGTTCTTC.

This clonotype has a handful of counts. The rearrangement uses TRBV5-1 and TRBJ2-2, with 7 nucleotides matching TRBD1. The CDR3 loop spans 15 amino acids. The V gene's germline CDR1 is SGHRS and CDR2 YFSETQ. The J segment lost 8 bases and the V segment lost 0 bases, leaving 7 bases of the junction unmatched. The CDR3 DNA follows: TGCGCCAGCAGCTTGGGACAGGGAAGGCGAGGGGAGCTGTTTTTT. It codes for CASSLGQGRRGELFF.

The sample holds a few counts of this clonotype. This chain connects TRBV29-1 to TRBJ2-5; TRBD2 is a possible D gene (6 bases). Trimming took off 8 bases at V and 1 base at J, with 14 bases between the two ends. Germline V lookup: CDR1 SQVTM, CDR2 ANQGSEA. The CDR3 is 13 residues long. This CDR3 is CSTPGVIQETQYF. The CDR3 DNA sequence: TGCAGCACCCCGGGGGTGATCCAAGAGACCCAGTACTTC.

This clonotype was counted a few times. This rearrangement joins TRBV3-1 to TRBJ2-3; D may be TRBD1 or TRBD2 (5 bases each). V lost 4 bases, J lost 4 bases, and 9 bases lay in between. Germline V gene sequence: CDR1 LGHDT, CDR2 YNNKEL (reference sequence). This CDR3 is 13 amino acids long. The chain's CDR3 is CASSRGDPDTQYF. The DNA of the CDR3 is TGTGCCAGCAGCCGAGGGGATCCAGATACGCAGTATTTT.

CDR3 sequence: CASTSEGTLAGELFF. DNA for the CDR3: TGTGCCAGCACGTCAGAGGGTACGTTAGCCGGGGAGCTGTTTTTT. The rearrangement joins TRBV28 to TRBJ2-2, with TRBD2 as a possible D gene (5 bases). V was cut by 7 bases and J by 6 bases, with 18 bases left in between. This CDR3 has 15 amino acids. Germline lookup yields CDR1 MDHEN and CDR2 SYDVKM.

This clonotype was detected a few times. The chain carries TRBV7-2 and TRBJ2-7; 9 bases map to TRBD2. V dropped 6 bases and J dropped 0; count of bases not matched to a gene: 6. Germline CDR1 SGHTA, CDR2 FQGNSA. CDR3 size: 15 residues. CDR3 protein: CASRKAGGTSYEQYF. The DNA of the CDR3 is TGTGCCAGCAGAAAAGCGGGAGGTACCTCCTACGAGCAGTACTTC.

The genes are TRBV7-2 and TRBJ2-7; TRBD2 matches at 12 bases. The J segment lost 4 bases and the V segment lost 3 bases, leaving 7 bases of the junction unmatched. The CDR3 sequence is 16 residues long. CDR1 is SGHTA, CDR2 FQGNSA, per germline. The CDR3 nucleotides read TGTGCCAGCAGCTTCACCCTGACTAGCGGGAGTTACGAGCAGTACTTC. Its protein is CASSFTLTSGSYEQYF.

This clonotype was picked up a small number of times. V is TRBV5-6 and J is TRBJ2-3, with D perhaps TRBD1 (5 bases). The V gene's germline CDR1 is SGHDT and CDR2 YYEEEE. CDR3 length equals 16 residues. Trimming pared 0 bases from V and 1 base from J, leaving 12 bases between. CDR3: CASSLGGATGTDTQYF. DNA for the CDR3: TGTGCCAGCAGCTTGGGTGGGGCAACGGGCACAGATACGCAGTATTTT.

The V and J genes are TRBV7-2 and TRBJ2-2, with 9 bases fitting TRBD1. The CDR3 has 16 residues. Germline lookup yields CDR1 SGHTA and CDR2 FQGNSA. The V and J ends lost 5 bases and 1 base, in that order; junction bases with no gene match: 5. The CDR3 loop reads CASSQQGAGNTGELFF. The CDR3 DNA sequence: TGTGCCAGCAGCCAACAGGGGGCGGGGAACACCGGGGAGCTGTTTTTT. Complete variable domain (other parts from reference TRBV7-2 and TRBJ2-2): GAGVSQSPSNKVTEKGKDVELRCDPISGHTALYWYRQSLGQGLEFLIYFQGNSAPDKSGLPSDRFSAERTGGSVSTLTIQRTQQEDSAVYLCASSQQGAGNTGELFFGEGSRLTVL.

This clonotype was found a few times. The gene calls are TRBV29-1 and TRBJ2-7; D is unclear. The CDR3 has 13 residues. Germline V CDR1 and CDR2: SQVTM, ANQGSEA. Trimming removed 4 bases from V and 0 bases from J, with 10 bases in between. The chain's CDR3 is CSVVIHSSYEQYF. CDR3 nucleotides: TGCAGCGTTGTTATCCATTCCTCCTACGAGCAGTACTTC.

This clonotype was found a few times. J is TRBJ2-1 and V is TRBV10-3; TRBD1 agrees at 8 bases. This CDR3 is built from 14 residues. Germline V CDR1 and CDR2: ENHRY, SYGVKD. The J segment lost 4 bases and the V segment lost 6 bases, leaving 5 bases of the junction unmatched. The CDR3 region is CAIRPGQEYNEQFF. For the CDR3, the DNA is TGTGCCATCAGACCGGGACAGGAGTACAATGAGCAGTTCTTC.

V is TRBV24-1 and J is TRBJ2-3; a weak D match, TRBD2 (6 bases). The V gene lost 2 bases and the J gene lost 3 bases, with 11 bases spanning the gap. CDR1 KGHDR and CDR2 SFDVKD come from the germline V gene. CDR3 length equals 15 residues. Written as DNA, the CDR3 is TGTGCCACCAGTGATTCGTCAGGGAGGACAGATACGCAGTATTTT. Encoded protein: CATSDSSGRTDTQYF.

V is TRBV28 and J is TRBJ1-1, with D unresolved. Trimming shortened V by 7 bases and J by 11 bases, and 14 bases separated the two germline ends. CDR1 is MDHEN and CDR2 is SYDVKM in the germline V gene. The CDR3 contains 11 residues. The CDR3 region has the DNA TGTGCCAGCAAGCAGTGGAGTATGGCTTTCTTT. Its translation is CASKQWSMAFF. The full variable domain, completed using reference TRBV28 and TRBJ1-1, is DVKVTQSSRYLVKRTGEKVFLECVQDMDHENMFWYRQDPGLGLRLIYFSYDVKMKEKGDIPEGYSVSREKKERFSLILESASTNQTSMYLCASKQWSMAFFGQGTRLTVV.

This chain joins TRBV4-3 and TRBJ1-1; a possible D gene is TRBD1 (6 bases). V dropped 0 bases and J dropped 6 bases, with 11 bases sitting between them. Germline V gene data show CDR1 as LGHNA and CDR2 as YSLEER. The CDR3 is made up of 14 amino acids. The CDR3 DNA sequence: TGCGCCAGCAGCCAAGACGGGGGCCCGGCTGAAGCTTTCTTT. Translation gives CASSQDGGPAEAFF.

This clonotype was observed a few times. Germline and junction disagree at one end, which may indicate a read error. The chain uses TRBV12-3 or TRBV12-4 and TRBJ2-7, with D perhaps matching TRBD1 or TRBD2 (5 bases each). The CDR3 spans 14 residues. CDR3 sequence reads: CASSLAGQKYEQYF. The CDR3 DNA reads as TGTGCCAGCAGTCTAGCAGGGCAAAAATACGAGCAGTACTTC.

CDR3 loop: CASSRGPLEQYF. The DNA of the CDR3 is TGTGCCAGCTCCAGGGGCCCTCTCGAGCAGTACTTC. The V gene is TRBV28, the J gene TRBJ2-7; maybe TRBD1 (6 bases). Trimming removed 8 bases from V and 6 bases from J, with 14 bases in between. The CDR3 consists of 12 residues. Germline V gene sequence: CDR1 MDHEN, CDR2 SYDVKM.

This rearrangement joins TRBV29-1 to TRBJ2-1, with D unresolved. Per the germline V gene, CDR1 is SQVTM and CDR2 is ANQGSEA. V lost 6 bases, J lost 5 bases, and 5 bases lay in between. The CDR3 has 10 amino acids. CDR3 region: CSVLNNEQFF. The CDR3 nucleotides read TGCAGCGTCCTCAACAATGAGCAGTTCTTC.

There are many counts of this clonotype. The chain couples TRBV20-1 to TRBJ2-7; 7 bases map to TRBD2. The J segment lost 6 bases and the V segment lost 4 bases, leaving 9 bases of the junction unmatched. The CDR3 has 13 residues. The germline gives CDR1 DFQATT, CDR2 SNEGSKA (reference sequence). The DNA of the CDR3 is TGCAGTGCTATTCGGGGACTATTGAGCGAGCAGTACTTC. This translates into CSAIRGLLSEQYF.

This clonotype has only a few counts. CDR3 in amino acids: CSASPTANEQFF. CDR3 DNA sequence: TGCAGTGCTAGTCCGACGGCAAATGAGCAGTTCTTC. The rearrangement joins TRBV20-1 to TRBJ2-1; D uncertain. V gave up 3 bases and J gave up 7 bases, with 10 bases separating them. Germline CDR1 is DFQATT and CDR2 is SNEGSKA (reference sequence). The CDR3 extends over 12 amino acids.

This clonotype turned up a few times. The J gene is TRBJ2-7, the V gene TRBV6-5, with 10 bases fitting TRBD1. The CDR3 extends over 15 amino acids. Germline V CDR1 and CDR2: MNHEY, SVGAGI. The J segment lost 5 bases and the V segment lost 2 bases, leaving 6 bases of the junction unmatched. The CDR3 spells CASSYPGTGDDEQYF. The DNA of the CDR3 is TGTGCCAGCAGTTACCCCGGGACAGGGGACGACGAGCAGTACTTC.

In this sample, this clonotype turned up a few times. The chain recombines TRBV27 with TRBJ2-1; D may be TRBD2 (6 bases). The CDR3 consists of 17 residues. Trimming took off 6 bases at V and 0 bases at J, with 18 bases between the two ends. CDR1 MNHEY and CDR2 SMNVEV come from the germline V gene (reference sequence). CDR3 DNA sequence: TGTGCCAGCAGCCCCCGCTTACTAGCAAGCTCCTACAATGAGCAGTTCTTC. As protein: CASSPRLLASSYNEQFF.

This clonotype was recorded a few times. The chain combines TRBV3-1 with TRBJ2-5; D not certain. Germline CDR1 is LGHDT and CDR2 is YNNKEL (reference sequence). Trimming stripped 2 bases from V and 3 bases from J, with 4 bases between. CDR3 length: 12 amino acids. The CDR3 DNA reads as TGTGCCAGCAGCCAAACCAAAGAGACCCAGTACTTC. It specifies CASSQTKETQYF.

This clonotype was picked up a small number of times. This sequence joins TRBV18 and TRBJ2-7, with 7 bases aligning to TRBD2. Germline loops: CDR1 KGHSH, CDR2 LQKENI. Trimming cost V 2 bases and J 7 bases; bases outside gene matches: 5. The CDR3 totals 13 residues. CDR3 protein: CASSPEMGGEQYF. CDR3 DNA: TGTGCCAGCTCACCAGAGATGGGGGGGGAGCAGTACTTC.